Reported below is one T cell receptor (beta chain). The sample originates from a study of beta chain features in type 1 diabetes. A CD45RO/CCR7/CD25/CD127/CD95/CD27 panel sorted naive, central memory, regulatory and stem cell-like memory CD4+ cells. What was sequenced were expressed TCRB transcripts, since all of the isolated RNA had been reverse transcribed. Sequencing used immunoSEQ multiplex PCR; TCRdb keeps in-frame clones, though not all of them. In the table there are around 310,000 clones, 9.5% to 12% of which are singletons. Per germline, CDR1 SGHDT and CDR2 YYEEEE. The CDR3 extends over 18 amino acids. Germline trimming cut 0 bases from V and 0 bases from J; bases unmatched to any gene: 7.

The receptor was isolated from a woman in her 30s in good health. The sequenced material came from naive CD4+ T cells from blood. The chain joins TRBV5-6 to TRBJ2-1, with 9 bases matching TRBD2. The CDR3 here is CASSLALAGWSSYNEQFF. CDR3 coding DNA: TGTGCCAGCAGCTTGGCTCTAGCGGGATGGAGCTCCTACAATGAGCAGTTCTTC.